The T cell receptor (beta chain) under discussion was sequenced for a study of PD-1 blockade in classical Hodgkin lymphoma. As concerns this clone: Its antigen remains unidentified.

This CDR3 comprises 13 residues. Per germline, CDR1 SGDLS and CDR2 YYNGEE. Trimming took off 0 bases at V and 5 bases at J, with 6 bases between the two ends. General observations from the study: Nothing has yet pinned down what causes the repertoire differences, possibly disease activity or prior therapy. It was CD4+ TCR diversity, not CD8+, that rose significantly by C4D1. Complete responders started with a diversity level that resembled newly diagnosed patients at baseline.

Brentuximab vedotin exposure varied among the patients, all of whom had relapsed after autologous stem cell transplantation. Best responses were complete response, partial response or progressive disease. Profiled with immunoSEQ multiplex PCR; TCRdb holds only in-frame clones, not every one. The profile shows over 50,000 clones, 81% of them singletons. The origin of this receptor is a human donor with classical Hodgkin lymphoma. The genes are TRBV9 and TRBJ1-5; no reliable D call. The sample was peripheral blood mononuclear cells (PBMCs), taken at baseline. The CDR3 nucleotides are TGTGCCAGCAGCGTAGACAGCTATCAGCCCCAGCATTTT. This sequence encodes CASSVDSYQPQHF. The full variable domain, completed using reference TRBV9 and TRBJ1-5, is DSGVTQTPKHLITATGQRVTLRCSPRSGDLSVYWYQQSLDQGLQFLIQYYNGEERAKGNILERFSAQQFPDLHSELNLSSLELGDSALYFCASSVDSYQPQHFGDGTRLSIL.